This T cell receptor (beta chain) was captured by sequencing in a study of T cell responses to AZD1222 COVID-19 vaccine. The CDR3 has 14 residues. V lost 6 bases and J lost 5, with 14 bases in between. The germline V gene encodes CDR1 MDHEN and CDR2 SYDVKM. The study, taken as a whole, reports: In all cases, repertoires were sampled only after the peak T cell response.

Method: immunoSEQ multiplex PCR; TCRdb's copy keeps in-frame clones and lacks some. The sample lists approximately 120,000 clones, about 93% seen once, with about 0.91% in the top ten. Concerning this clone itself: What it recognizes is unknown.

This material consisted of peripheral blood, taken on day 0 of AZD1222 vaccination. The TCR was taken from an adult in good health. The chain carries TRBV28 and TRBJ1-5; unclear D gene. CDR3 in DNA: TGTGCCAGCAGCCCTACCGACAACGATCAGCCCCAGCATTTT. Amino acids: CASSPTDNDQPQHF.